This is a list of T cell receptor beta chains from one sample in a study of cytomegalovirus exposure and HLA in healthy donors. Only in-frame clones appear in the TCRdb table, and some are missing; sequencing was by immunoSEQ multiplex PCR. The table has around 120,000 clones, around 74% seen once. The sample taken for sequencing was PBMCs. These receptors were collected from a woman aged 18-30 years in good health and CMV-seronegative. Each CDR3 is given with its conserved first and last residue. D genes are given only for firm matches. Clone sizes are given selectively: once, few, many, or a class where the clone is expanded.

d_call: -; j_call: TRBJ1-2; v_call: TRBV6-1; clone_size: -; cdr3_aa: CASSVGQAYGYTF; cdr3_nt: TGTGCCAGCAGCGTGGGTCAGGCCTATGGCTACACCTTC
d_call: -; j_call: TRBJ2-7; v_call: TRBV27; clone_size: few; cdr3_aa: CASSLYLGVYEQYF; cdr3_nt: TGTGCCAGCAGTTTATACTTAGGGGTATACGAGCAGTACTTC
d_call: TRBD2; j_call: TRBJ2-1; v_call: TRBV28; clone_size: -; cdr3_aa: CASSYGTSGFGGISYNEQFF; cdr3_nt: TGTGCCAGCAGTTATGGGACTAGCGGTTTTGGGGGTATCTCCTACAATGAGCAGTTCTTC
d_call: TRBD1; j_call: TRBJ2-2; v_call: TRBV7-3; clone_size: -; cdr3_aa: CASSKDRVGSGELFF; cdr3_nt: TGTGCCAGCAGCAAGGACAGGGTGGGGTCCGGGGAGCTGTTTTTT
d_call: TRBD1; j_call: TRBJ1-5; v_call: TRBV6-1; clone_size: few; cdr3_aa: CASTDREGNQPQHF; cdr3_nt: TGTGCCAGCACCGACAGGGAAGGCAATCAGCCCCAGCATTTT
d_call: -; j_call: TRBJ1-2; v_call: TRBV20-1; clone_size: -; cdr3_aa: CSARAGFGYTF; cdr3_nt: TGCAGTGCTAGAGCCGGTTTTGGCTACACCTTC
d_call: TRBD1; j_call: TRBJ1-6; v_call: TRBV4-1; clone_size: -; cdr3_aa: CASSHGQGNSPLHF; cdr3_nt: TGCGCCAGCAGCCACGGACAGGGGAATTCACCCCTCCACTTT
d_call: -; j_call: TRBJ1-4; v_call: TRBV7-9; clone_size: -; cdr3_aa: CASSLDRGVGEKLFF; cdr3_nt: TGTGCCAGCAGCTTAGACCGGGGAGTCGGTGAAAAACTGTTTTTT
d_call: -; j_call: TRBJ1-1; v_call: TRBV28; clone_size: few; cdr3_aa: CASSGWSGDTEAFF; cdr3_nt: TGTGCCAGCAGTGGTTGGAGTGGCGACACTGAAGCTTTCTTT
d_call: -; j_call: TRBJ1-2; v_call: TRBV28; clone_size: -; cdr3_aa: CASSFGRVYGYTF; cdr3_nt: TGTGCCAGCAGTTTCGGCAGGGTCTATGGCTACACCTTC
d_call: -; j_call: TRBJ1-5; v_call: TRBV7-7; clone_size: -; cdr3_aa: CASSFIREQSNQPQHF; cdr3_nt: TGTGCTAGCAGCTTTATTAGGGAGCAGAGTAATCAGCCCCAGCATTTT
d_call: -; j_call: TRBJ2-6; v_call: TRBV30; clone_size: -; cdr3_aa: CASPLGSGANVLTF; cdr3_nt: TGTGCCTCCCCCCTCGGCTCTGGGGCCAACGTCCTGACTTTC
d_call: -; j_call: TRBJ2-5; v_call: TRBV7-8; clone_size: -; cdr3_aa: CASSPRHGTPYF; cdr3_nt: TGTGCCAGCAGCCCAAGACACGGGACACCGTACTTC
d_call: -; j_call: TRBJ1-5; v_call: TRBV5-4; clone_size: once; cdr3_aa: CASSLAGGASNQPQHF; cdr3_nt: TGTGCCAGCAGCTTGGCTGGCGGGGCCAGCAATCAGCCCCAGCATTTT
d_call: TRBD1; j_call: TRBJ1-1; v_call: TRBV28; clone_size: -; cdr3_aa: CASSLGTGGALTEAFF; cdr3_nt: TGTGCCAGCAGTTTGGGAACAGGGGGCGCGTTAACTGAAGCTTTCTTT
d_call: TRBD1; j_call: TRBJ1-6; v_call: TRBV2; clone_size: -; cdr3_aa: CASADRDNSPLHF; cdr3_nt: TGTGCCAGCGCGGACAGGGATAATTCACCCCTCCACTTT
d_call: -; j_call: TRBJ1-2; v_call: TRBV4-1; clone_size: -; cdr3_aa: CASSQDVTAVSGYTF; cdr3_nt: TGCGCCAGCAGCCAAGATGTTACAGCTGTCTCGGGCTACACCTTC
d_call: TRBD2; j_call: TRBJ2-7; v_call: TRBV4-2; clone_size: -; cdr3_aa: CASSQDRLAGGSSYEQYF; cdr3_nt: TGTGCCAGCAGCCAAGACAGGCTAGCGGGGGGGAGCTCCTACGAGCAGTACTTC
d_call: -; j_call: TRBJ2-7; v_call: TRBV11-1; clone_size: -; cdr3_aa: CASSPRARGSYEQYF; cdr3_nt: TGTGCCAGCAGCCCCAGGGCCAGGGGTTCCTACGAGCAGTACTTC
d_call: -; j_call: TRBJ1-2; v_call: TRBV21-1; clone_size: once; cdr3_aa: CASSKGFDSYGYTF; cdr3_nt: TGTGCCAGCAGCAAAGGATTTGACAGCTATGGCTACACCTTC
d_call: -; j_call: TRBJ1-5; v_call: TRBV27; clone_size: once; cdr3_aa: CASSPASGQPQHF; cdr3_nt: TGTGCCAGCAGCCCCGCGTCGGGGCAGCCCCAGCATTTT
d_call: -; j_call: TRBJ1-5; v_call: TRBV7-8; clone_size: -; cdr3_aa: CASSLASGSRQPQHF; cdr3_nt: TGTGCCAGCAGCTTAGCGTCGGGGTCACGGCAGCCCCAGCATTTT
d_call: TRBD1; j_call: TRBJ2-1; v_call: TRBV5-1; clone_size: -; cdr3_aa: CASRLRQGSGYNEQFF; cdr3_nt: TGCGCCAGCAGACTAAGACAGGGGAGCGGCTACAATGAGCAGTTCTTC
d_call: -; j_call: TRBJ1-3; v_call: TRBV4-1; clone_size: -; cdr3_aa: CASSDRITGESGNTIYF; cdr3_nt: TGCGCCAGCAGCGACCGAATAACGGGGGAGTCTGGAAACACCATATATTTT
d_call: TRBD1; j_call: TRBJ2-7; v_call: TRBV9; clone_size: -; cdr3_aa: CASSGTGETYEQYF; cdr3_nt: TGTGCCAGCAGCGGGACAGGGGAGACCTACGAGCAGTACTTC
d_call: TRBD1; j_call: TRBJ1-1; v_call: TRBV5-1; clone_size: -; cdr3_aa: CASIRTGGDQNTEAFF; cdr3_nt: TGCGCCAGCATTCGGACAGGGGGAGATCAGAACACTGAAGCTTTCTTT
d_call: TRBD1; j_call: TRBJ1-6; v_call: TRBV30; clone_size: -; cdr3_aa: CAWTTGQVNSPLHF; cdr3_nt: TGTGCCTGGACTACGGGACAGGTGAATTCACCCCTCCACTTT
d_call: -; j_call: TRBJ1-2; v_call: TRBV9; clone_size: -; cdr3_aa: CASSLSGVGANYGYTF; cdr3_nt: TGTGCCAGCAGCCTTTCCGGCGTCGGAGCTAACTATGGCTACACCTTC
d_call: -; j_call: TRBJ1-1; v_call: TRBV19; clone_size: -; cdr3_aa: CASTLQFGKNTEAFF; cdr3_nt: TGTGCCAGTACTCTACAGTTCGGGAAGAACACTGAAGCTTTCTTT
d_call: -; j_call: TRBJ2-7; v_call: TRBV6-4; clone_size: -; cdr3_aa: CASSVEQGFHEQYF; cdr3_nt: TGTGCCAGCAGTGTTGAACAGGGATTCCACGAGCAGTACTTC
d_call: -; j_call: TRBJ1-1; v_call: TRBV27; clone_size: -; cdr3_aa: CASSTQNTEAFF; cdr3_nt: TGTGCCAGCAGCACACAGAACACTGAAGCTTTCTTT
d_call: TRBD1; j_call: TRBJ2-7; v_call: TRBV2; clone_size: few; cdr3_aa: CATRQGALSYEQYF; cdr3_nt: TGTGCCACCCGACAGGGGGCGCTTTCCTACGAGCAGTACTTC
d_call: -; j_call: TRBJ1-1; v_call: TRBV11-3; clone_size: few; cdr3_aa: CASSLKVGAEAFF; cdr3_nt: TGTGCCAGCAGCTTAAAGGTGGGAGCTGAAGCTTTCTTT
d_call: -; j_call: TRBJ1-2; v_call: TRBV7-8; clone_size: -; cdr3_aa: CASSLASGLEGYTF; cdr3_nt: TGTGCCAGCAGCTTAGCGTCAGGGCTCGAAGGCTACACCTTC
d_call: -; j_call: TRBJ2-1; v_call: TRBV20-1; clone_size: -; cdr3_aa: CSASSYNEQFF; cdr3_nt: TGCAGTGCTTCTTCCTACAATGAGCAGTTCTTC
d_call: -; j_call: TRBJ2-1; v_call: TRBV14; clone_size: -; cdr3_aa: CASSQDQGSYNEQFF; cdr3_nt: TGTGCCAGCAGCCAAGATCAGGGCTCCTACAATGAGCAGTTCTTC
d_call: TRBD1; j_call: TRBJ1-5; v_call: TRBV28; clone_size: -; cdr3_aa: CASTVMGGQVEPQHF; cdr3_nt: TGTGCCAGCACCGTTATGGGGGGACAGGTTGAGCCCCAGCATTTT
d_call: TRBD2; j_call: TRBJ2-3; v_call: TRBV18; clone_size: -; cdr3_aa: CASSPPGLAGGTDTQYF; cdr3_nt: TGTGCCAGCTCACCACCGGGACTAGCGGGGGGCACAGATACGCAGTATTTT
d_call: -; j_call: TRBJ1-4; v_call: TRBV4-2; clone_size: -; cdr3_aa: CASSQPTITNEKLFF; cdr3_nt: TGTGCCAGCAGCCAACCGACAATAACTAATGAAAAACTGTTTTTT
d_call: TRBD1; j_call: TRBJ2-2; v_call: TRBV6-1; clone_size: -; cdr3_aa: CASSARTGVTGELFF; cdr3_nt: TGTGCCAGCAGTGCCAGGACAGGGGTCACCGGGGAGCTGTTTTTT
d_call: TRBD1; j_call: TRBJ2-5; v_call: TRBV7-3; clone_size: -; cdr3_aa: CASSWGQGYQETQYF; cdr3_nt: TGTGCCAGCAGCTGGGGACAGGGGTACCAAGAGACCCAGTACTTC
d_call: TRBD1; j_call: TRBJ2-5; v_call: TRBV6-1; clone_size: -; cdr3_aa: CATNGQGGIGETQYF; cdr3_nt: TGTGCCACCAACGGACAGGGCGGGATTGGAGAGACCCAGTACTTC
d_call: -; j_call: TRBJ1-6; v_call: TRBV28; clone_size: -; cdr3_aa: CASHSGILGSLHF; cdr3_nt: TGTGCCAGCCACAGTGGTATTCTCGGATCCCTCCACTTT
d_call: -; j_call: TRBJ1-6; v_call: TRBV19; clone_size: -; cdr3_aa: CASSLPNSPLHF; cdr3_nt: TGTGCCAGTAGTCTTCCGAATTCACCCCTCCACTTT
d_call: TRBD1; j_call: TRBJ2-7; v_call: TRBV4-2; clone_size: few; cdr3_aa: CASSQERDRAYEQYF; cdr3_nt: TGTGCCAGCAGCCAAGAGAGGGACAGGGCCTACGAGCAGTACTTC
d_call: -; j_call: TRBJ2-5; v_call: TRBV6-1; clone_size: -; cdr3_aa: CASSPTTETQYF; cdr3_nt: TGTGCCAGCAGCCCCACAACAGAGACCCAGTACTTC
d_call: TRBD2; j_call: TRBJ2-1; v_call: TRBV7-7; clone_size: once; cdr3_aa: CASSSGLVYEQFF; cdr3_nt: TGTGCTAGCAGCTCGGGACTAGTCTATGAGCAGTTCTTC
d_call: TRBD1; j_call: TRBJ1-2; v_call: TRBV30; clone_size: -; cdr3_aa: CAWRTGGAMFYGYTF; cdr3_nt: TGTGCCTGGAGAACAGGGGGCGCGATGTTCTATGGCTACACCTTC
d_call: TRBD2; j_call: TRBJ2-3; v_call: TRBV4-1; clone_size: -; cdr3_aa: CASSHGLAGGVDTQYF; cdr3_nt: TGCGCCAGCAGCCACGGACTAGCGGGGGGGGTAGATACGCAGTATTTT
d_call: -; j_call: TRBJ1-5; v_call: TRBV30; clone_size: once; cdr3_aa: CAWSAGNSNQPQHF; cdr3_nt: TGTGCCTGGAGCGCGGGGAATAGCAATCAGCCCCAGCATTTT
d_call: -; j_call: TRBJ2-3; v_call: TRBV28; clone_size: few; cdr3_aa: CASVEGAKTDTQYF; cdr3_nt: TGTGCCAGCGTGGAGGGGGCCAAGACAGATACGCAGTATTTT
d_call: -; j_call: TRBJ1-5; v_call: TRBV19; clone_size: -; cdr3_aa: CASSIHQGQPQHF; cdr3_nt: TGTGCCAGTAGTATCCATCAGGGCCAGCCCCAGCATTTT
d_call: -; j_call: TRBJ1-1; v_call: TRBV28; clone_size: once; cdr3_aa: CASSPPRNTEAFF; cdr3_nt: TGTGCCAGCAGTCCCCCCCGGAACACTGAAGCTTTCTTT